This is a list of T cell receptor beta chains from one sample in a study of T cell responses to AZD1222 COVID-19 vaccine. Assay used: immunoSEQ multiplex PCR; TCRdb lists only in-frame clones, some missing. The data show approximately 190,000 clones, around 94% seen once. The sample was peripheral blood, taken 28 days after the second dose of the MenACWY control vaccine. Receptors were obtained from an adult who received the MenACWY meningococcal vaccine as a control. The CDR3 runs from the conserved cysteine through the conserved F or W.

J	V	CDR3
TRBJ1-1	TRBV27	CASSTGLNTEAFF
TRBJ2-7	TRBV24-1	CATSDRQGASYEQYF
TRBJ1-2	TRBV9	CASEGRAGYGYTF
TRBJ1-1	TRBV28	CASTVKLNTEAFF
TRBJ1-4	TRBV27	CASSLAGANEKLFF
TRBJ2-3	TRBV9	CASSVGGASTDTQYF
TRBJ2-5	TRBV30	CAWRSGGDGTQYF
TRBJ2-7	TRBV7-9	CASSSDSSYEQYF
TRBJ2-1	TRBV10-3	CAITAGTGSNEQFF
TRBJ1-4	TRBV19	CASSILGTGTGGEKLFF
TRBJ1-1	TRBV7-3	CASSFQKGGITEAFF
TRBJ1-2	TRBV27	CASSNTGHGGYTF
TRBJ2-7	TRBV19	CASSIQTGAYEQYF
TRBJ1-1	TRBV5-1	CASSYGRDMNTEAFF
TRBJ2-7	TRBV4-3	CASSQGTSGPYEQYF
TRBJ1-5	TRBV18	CASSRGGPSQPQHF
TRBJ1-5	TRBV6-2/TRBV6-3	CASSDPGQPVEQPQHF
TRBJ1-1	TRBV5-1	CASTRGQGAMNTEAFF
TRBJ1-2	TRBV6-6	CASSPLGGGYTF
TRBJ2-7	TRBV4-3	CASSQETAGAFLSYEQYF
TRBJ2-3	TRBV7-2	CASSFKTAGTDTQYF
TRBJ2-7	TRBV5-1	CASSAQGDSYEQYF